This passage covers 25 T cell receptor beta chains from one sample sequenced in a study of cytomegalovirus exposure and HLA in healthy donors. A multiplex PCR was run with 60 Vbeta primers and 13 Jbeta primers. The table came from immunoSEQ multiplex PCR; TCRdb's copy has only in-frame clones and leaves some out. This sample carries about 92,000 clones, roughly 70% of them seen once, and the ten largest clones take 2.5% to 3%. Sequencing was done on a sample of PBMCs. Every receptor here comes from a man in his fifties in good health and CMV-seronegative.

The genes are TRBV6-1 and TRBJ2-7, with 11 bases fitting TRBD2. The CDR3 consists of 19 residues. Germline lookup yields CDR1 MNHNS and CDR2 SASEGT. Trimming cost V 4 bases and J 4 bases; bases outside gene matches: 18. In DNA form, the CDR3 reads TGTGCCAGCAGTGCTACCCGGGTGGTAGCGGGGGGGCTCCGATACGAGCAGTACTTC. This translates into CASSATRVVAGGLRYEQYF.

This clone rates as medium-sized. V gene TRBV6-1 combines with J gene TRBJ2-3; 13 bases are a match to TRBD2. Germline V gives CDR1 MNHNS, CDR2 SASEGT. CDR3 length: 17 amino acids. Trimming took 4 bases from V and 2 from J; bases not matched to a gene: 6. CDR3: CASSVRTSGGNTDTQYF. As DNA, the CDR3 is TGTGCCAGCAGTGTACGGACTAGCGGGGGAAACACAGATACGCAGTATTTT.

The sample holds a few counts of this clone. The CDR3 DNA reads TGCGCCAGCAGCTTCAGGACTAGCGGGAGCCATGAGCAGTTCTTC. It translates to CASSFRTSGSHEQFF. This chain uses TRBV5-1 with TRBJ2-1; 13 nucleotides match TRBD2. Trimming took 2 bases from V and 8 from J; bases not matched to a gene: 4. CDR3 length: 15 residues. In germline, CDR1 is SGHRS, CDR2 YFSETQ.

J is TRBJ2-5 and V is TRBV5-1; D gene uncertain. CDR1 is SGHRS, CDR2 YFSETQ, per germline. V was trimmed by 5 bases and J by 5 bases, leaving 19 bases between them. The CDR3 length is 15 residues. This CDR3 reads CASSLRSSLTETQYF. The CDR3 DNA sequence: TGCGCCAGCAGTTTACGGAGTTCCCTCACCGAGACCCAGTACTTC.

The chain combines TRBV6-1 with TRBJ1-4; D may be TRBD1 (5 bases). The CDR3 has 13 residues. The V end lost 5 bases, the J end lost 5 bases, and 9 bases lay between the germline ends. The germline gives CDR1 MNHNS, CDR2 SASEGT. The CDR3 region is CASSMGGNEKLFF. The CDR3 DNA follows: TGTGCCAGCAGTATGGGGGGAAATGAAAAACTGTTTTTT.

This chain's CDR3 is CASSYTYRGDQPQHF. The DNA of the CDR3 is TGTGCCAGCAGTTACACGTACAGGGGGGATCAGCCCCAGCATTTT. The V and J genes are TRBV6-5 and TRBJ1-5; 8 bases fit TRBD1. The CDR3 is 15 amino acids. CDR1 and CDR2 (germline): MNHEY, SVGAGI. The trim removed 2 bases at V and 5 bases at J, leaving 5 bases unmatched.

This sequence joins TRBV19 and TRBJ2-7; 7 nucleotides line up with TRBD2. V lost 8 bases and J lost 1; bases outside the gene matches: 11. The CDR3 spans 15 residues. Germline CDR1 reads LNHDA; CDR2 reads SQIVND (reference sequence). The CDR3 DNA is TGTGCCAGTGCTAGACTAGCACACGGATCCTACGAGCAGTACTTC. Residues: CASARLAHGSYEQYF. Complete variable domain (other parts from reference TRBV19 and TRBJ2-7): DGGITQSPKYLFRKEGQNVTLSCEQNLNHDAMYWYRQDPGQGLRLIYYSQIVNDFQKGDIAEGYSVSREKKESFPLTVTSAQKNPTAFYLCASARLAHGSYEQYFGPGTRLTVT.

This clone appeared a few times. The chain is built from TRBV5-6 and TRBJ2-5; 14 bases are shared with TRBD2. Germline CDR1 reads SGHDT; CDR2 reads YYEEEE. The CDR3 is 19 amino acids. After removal of 2 bases from V and 4 bases from J, the junction contained 13 bases not matched to a gene. The CDR3 DNA follows: TGTGCCAGCAGCTTTTCCATGAGACTAGCGGGAGGGGAACGAGAGACCCAGTACTTC. Protein sequence: CASSFSMRLAGGERETQYF.

This clone was observed a few times. The chain joins TRBV2 to TRBJ2-2, with 12 bases matching TRBD2. The CDR3 runs 15 residues. V trimming: 4 bases; J trimming: 4 bases; junction bases outside the gene matches: 1. The germline V gene encodes CDR1 SNHLY and CDR2 FYNNEI. This CDR3 is CASSGLAGATGELFF. The CDR3 DNA sequence: TGTGCCAGCAGTGGACTAGCGGGGGCCACCGGGGAGCTGTTTTTT.

This clone occurred a few times. The genes are TRBV18 and TRBJ2-1; TRBD1 agrees at 8 bases. The V gene's germline CDR1 is KGHSH and CDR2 LQKENI. The trim removed 0 bases at V and 7 bases at J, leaving 8 bases unmatched. This CDR3 region has 16 residues. CDR3 sequence reads: CASSPPDRVNRNEQFF. In DNA, the CDR3 is TGTGCCAGCTCACCACCGGACAGGGTGAATAGAAATGAGCAGTTCTTC.

The chain combines TRBV15 with TRBJ2-1; 9 nucleotides agree with TRBD2. Germline CDR1 reads LNHNV; CDR2 reads YYDKDF (reference sequence). V lost 0 bases, J lost 2 bases, and 5 bases stayed unmatched. There are 17 residues in the CDR3. This CDR3 is CATSRDGLASTYNEQFF. The CDR3 DNA follows: TGTGCCACCAGCAGAGACGGACTAGCGAGTACCTACAATGAGCAGTTCTTC.

The chain carries TRBV6-5 and TRBJ2-5, with 9 bases aligning to TRBD1. Per germline, CDR1 MNHEY and CDR2 SVGAGI. The CDR3 has 13 amino acids. V was pared by 6 bases and J by 4 bases, with 3 bases of the junction left unmatched. This chain's CDR3 is CASRMDRGETQYF. The CDR3 DNA follows: TGTGCCAGCAGAATGGACAGGGGAGAGACCCAGTACTTC.

J is TRBJ1-6 and V is TRBV4-2, with 7 nucleotides matching TRBD1. The CDR3 extends over 15 amino acids. J gave up 7 bases and V 1 base, and 4 bases lay outside the gene matches. CDR1 is LGHNA and CDR2 is YNFKEQ in the germline V gene. In DNA, the CDR3 is TGTGCCAGCAGCCAAGCAGGGGGGAAAAATTCACCCCTCCACTTT. Translated, it gives CASSQAGGKNSPLHF.

The chain is built from TRBV5-1 and TRBJ1-1, with 9 bases aligning to TRBD1. There are 15 residues in the CDR3. Germline CDR1 and CDR2: SGHRS and YFSETQ. J was trimmed by 5 bases and V by 3 bases; bases with no gene match: 8. CDR3 nucleotides: TGCGCCAGCAGCTCCTCGACAGGGGGAGGGACTGAAGCTTTCTTT. As protein: CASSSSTGGGTEAFF.

This rearrangement joins TRBV29-1 to TRBJ2-3; TRBD1 agrees at 7 bases. V trimming: 6 bases; J trimming: 4 bases; junction bases outside the gene matches: 13. This CDR3 is built from 15 residues. The germline CDR1 and CDR2 sequences are SQVTM and ANQGSEA. CDR3 DNA sequence: TGCAGCGTCCGCGCTACAGGGGACGAGGCAGATACGCAGTATTTT. Amino acids: CSVRATGDEADTQYF.

The rearrangement links TRBV6-6 to TRBJ1-3, with a tentative D call TRBD1 (6 bases). The germline V gene encodes CDR1 MNHNY and CDR2 SVGAGI (reference sequence). The CDR3 is made up of 15 amino acids. V was cut by 2 bases and J by 0 bases, with 8 bases left in between. The CDR3 DNA is TGTGCCAGCAGTTACGGGACACGCTCTGGAAACACCATATATTTT. As protein: CASSYGTRSGNTIYF.

This clone appeared a few times. The CDR3 loop is CASSESGPSYNEQFF. The CDR3 nucleotides are TGTGCCAGCAGTGAAAGTGGGCCTTCCTACAATGAGCAGTTCTTC. The chain employs TRBV2 and TRBJ2-1; D uncertain. Germline loops: CDR1 SNHLY, CDR2 FYNNEI. The V end was cut by 2 bases, the J end by 1 base, with 9 bases between. The CDR3 is 15 amino acids.

This clone was detected once. V gene TRBV5-1 combines with J gene TRBJ1-2; the D is unclear. The CDR3 has 15 amino acids. Between the trimmed V and J ends, which lost 3 bases and 6 bases, there was a span of 18 bases. CDR1 is SGHRS and CDR2 is YFSETQ in the germline V gene. The CDR3 protein is CASSSIRAGQDGYTF. The CDR3 DNA follows: TGCGCCAGCAGCTCAATACGAGCTGGTCAGGATGGCTACACCTTC.

The table lists this clone with a few counts. The chain employs TRBV6-4 and TRBJ2-2, with 7 bases fitting TRBD1. The germline gives CDR1 MRHNA, CDR2 SNTAGT. Germline trimming cut 5 bases from V and 3 bases from J; bases unmatched to any gene: 6. The CDR3 consists of 15 residues. CDR3 protein: CASSPRDRYTGELFF. The CDR3 DNA reads TGTGCCAGCAGTCCCCGGGACAGATACACCGGGGAGCTGTTTTTT.

The chain combines TRBV11-2 with TRBJ2-1; a possible D gene is TRBD2 (5 bases). Per germline, CDR1 SGHAT and CDR2 FQNNGV. The CDR3 sequence is 12 residues long. V lost 3 bases and J 7 bases, leaving 7 bases between the germline ends. The CDR3 nucleotides read TGTGCCAGCAGCTTGGAGCGGAATGAGCAGTTCTTC. This encodes CASSLERNEQFF.

The V and J genes are TRBV5-1 and TRBJ1-2; the D is unclear. Trimming shortened V by 7 bases and J by 3 bases, and 16 bases separated the two germline ends. CDR3 size: 14 residues. The germline gives CDR1 SGHRS, CDR2 YFSETQ. Written as DNA, the CDR3 is TGCGCCAGCCACGCGGTGGCCGGGGACTATGGCTACACCTTC. Translation: CASHAVAGDYGYTF.

The CDR3 protein is CASNPGQGVVDTQYF. The CDR3 nucleotides are TGCGCCAGCAATCCGGGACAGGGGGTTGTAGATACGCAGTATTTT. V gene TRBV5-1 combines with J gene TRBJ2-3; 11 nucleotides align to TRBD1. V trimming: 6 bases; J trimming: 5 bases; junction bases outside the gene matches: 8. The CDR3 is made up of 15 amino acids. Per germline, CDR1 SGHRS and CDR2 YFSETQ. The whole variable domain, filled in from reference TRBV5-1 and TRBJ2-3, reads KAGVTQTPRYLIKTRGQQVTLSCSPISGHRSVSWYQQTPGQGLQFLFEYFSETQRNKGNFPGRFSGRQFSNSRSEMNVSTLELGDSALYLCASNPGQGVVDTQYFGPGTRLTVL.

This rearrangement joins TRBV5-6 to TRBJ1-1; weak D call: TRBD1 (6 bases). Per the germline V gene, CDR1 is SGHDT and CDR2 is YYEEEE. Trimming removed 1 base from V and 5 bases from J, with 18 bases in between. This CDR3 region has 16 residues. In nucleotides, the CDR3 is TGTGCCAGCAGCTTGATTCGGGGGGCGAGAGGGACTGAAGCTTTCTTT. The encoded protein is CASSLIRGARGTEAFF.

This chain links TRBV19 with TRBJ1-1; TRBD1 matches 7 bases. J was trimmed by 4 bases and V by 5 bases; bases with no gene match: 7. CDR1 is LNHDA and CDR2 is SQIVND in the germline V gene (reference sequence). This CDR3 is 14 amino acids long. The CDR3 DNA reads TGTGCCAGTAGTTACGGGCCAGGGGGCACTGAAGCTTTCTTT. This sequence encodes CASSYGPGGTEAFF.

This chain links TRBV30 with TRBJ2-1, with 7 bases that match TRBD2. V was clipped by 5 bases and J by 6 bases; unmatched bases: 7. The CDR3 extends over 13 amino acids. Germline assignment: CDR1 GTSNPN and CDR2 SVGIG (reference sequence). This CDR3 is CAWSLAGPNEQFF. As DNA, the CDR3 is TGTGCCTGGTCGTTAGCGGGTCCCAATGAGCAGTTCTTC. The full variable domain, with the rest looked up from reference TRBV30 and TRBJ2-1, is SQTIHQWPATLVQPVGSPLSLECTVEGTSNPNLYWYRQAAGRGLQLLFYSVGIGQISSEVPQNLSASRPQDRQFILSSKKLLLSDSGFYLCAWSLAGPNEQFFGPGTRLTVL.